These T cell receptor beta chains were read from a single sample in a study of T cell responses to AZD1222 COVID-19 vaccine. Clones were read by immunoSEQ multiplex PCR, and TCRdb kept only the in-frame ones, dropping some. The sample lists 120,000 or so clones; around 90% were seen once. The sequencing used peripheral blood, collected on day 0 of AZD1222 vaccination. The receptors derive from an adult in good health. The CDR3 runs from the conserved cysteine through the conserved F or W. Fields, in order: V gene, clone size, D gene, J gene, CDR3 protein, CDR3 DNA. The D gene is left open where the match is weak. A clone size is listed for some rows: how often the clone was seen (once, few, many), or a class if it is expanded.

TRBV19	NA	NA	TRBJ2-6	CASSITGANVLTF	TGTGCCAGTAGTATTACTGGGGCCAACGTCCTGACTTTC
TRBV6-2/TRBV6-3	NA	TRBD2	TRBJ2-7	CASSYSASGNYEQYF	TGTGCCAGCAGTTACTCGGCTAGCGGGAACTACGAGCAGTACTTC
TRBV10-3	NA	TRBD2	TRBJ2-3	CAIRGMGERDNADTQYF	TGTGCCATCAGGGGAATGGGAGAGCGGGATAATGCAGATACGCAGTATTTT
TRBV6-4	few	NA	TRBJ2-7	CASIYEQYF	TGTGCCAGCATTTACGAGCAGTACTTC
TRBV7-9	once	NA	TRBJ2-7	CASSSLAAESSYEQYF	TGTGCCAGCAGCTCATTAGCGGCCGAAAGCTCCTACGAGCAGTACTTC
TRBV25-1	NA	NA	TRBJ2-7	CASSPALFPFRQYF	TGTGCCAGCAGTCCCGCTCTTTTCCCCTTTCGGCAGTACTTC
TRBV11-2	once	NA	TRBJ1-2	CASSLKVWEGYTF	TGTGCCAGCAGCTTGAAAGTGTGGGAAGGCTACACCTTC
TRBV24-1	NA	NA	TRBJ2-5	CATSDPLGGGPEETQYF	TGTGCCACCAGTGATCCACTTGGGGGGGGCCCGGAAGAGACCCAGTACTTC
TRBV7-9	NA	TRBD1	TRBJ1-2	CASSLGQNYGYTF	TGTGCCAGCAGCCTGGGACAGAACTATGGCTACACCTTC
TRBV27	NA	NA	TRBJ1-1	CASSLTGASTEAFF	TGTGCCAGCAGTTTGACCGGGGCGAGCACTGAAGCTTTCTTT
TRBV1	NA	NA	TRBJ2-3	CTSSQAPGGLAGGTTSTDTQYF	TGCACCAGCAGCCAAGCCCCGGGAGGGCTAGCGGGAGGAACTACTAGCACAGATACGCAGTATTTT
TRBV24-1	NA	NA	TRBJ1-1	CATSDPSGREAFF	TGTGCCACCAGTGATCCTTCGGGCAGAGAAGCTTTCTTT
TRBV7-2	NA	NA	TRBJ2-5	CASSLVVAAGETQYF	TGTGCCAGCAGCTTAGTGGTCGCGGCGGGAGAGACCCAGTACTTC
TRBV4-1	NA	TRBD2	TRBJ2-1	CASSPGTSGREEQFF	TGCGCCAGCAGCCCAGGGACTAGCGGGAGGGAAGAGCAGTTCTTC
TRBV24-1	NA	TRBD1	TRBJ2-7	CATSDETGTGGYEQYF	TGTGCCACCAGTGATGAAACCGGGACAGGCGGCTACGAGCAGTACTTC
TRBV7-9	NA	NA	TRBJ1-2	CASSPSGFSGYTF	TGTGCCAGCAGTCCCTCAGGGTTTTCTGGTTACACCTTC
TRBV28	NA	NA	TRBJ1-4	CASSFGDIATNEKLFF	TGTGCCAGCAGTTTTGGGGACATCGCAACTAATGAAAAACTGTTTTTT
TRBV5-6	NA	NA	TRBJ2-7	CASSLTGRKTYEQYF	TGTGCCAGCAGCCTGACTGGGAGGAAAACCTACGAGCAGTACTTC
TRBV7-3	NA	TRBD2	TRBJ2-1	CASSGTSSYNEQFF	TGTGCCAGCTCCGGGACTAGCTCCTACAATGAGCAGTTCTTC
TRBV27	NA	TRBD2	TRBJ2-7	CASSLRSGTSSYEQYF	TGTGCCAGCAGTCTAAGATCCGGGACTAGCTCCTACGAGCAGTACTTC
TRBV7-9	NA	NA	TRBJ2-1	CASSLIIGGSYNEQFF	TGTGCCAGCAGCTTAATTATCGGGGGCTCCTACAATGAGCAGTTCTTC
TRBV5-4	NA	TRBD2	TRBJ2-7	CASSLVRGRAFYEQYF	TGTGCCAGCAGCTTGGTGCGCGGGAGGGCCTTCTACGAGCAGTACTTC
TRBV18	NA	NA	TRBJ1-5	CASTEQESNQPQHF	TGTGCCAGCACTGAACAGGAGAGCAATCAGCCCCAGCATTTT
TRBV6-5	NA	TRBD1	TRBJ1-2	CASSYGPGQGLYGYTF	TGTGCCAGCAGTTACGGACCGGGACAGGGGTTATATGGCTACACCTTC
TRBV30	NA	NA	TRBJ1-1	CACSPFGQPNTEAFF	TGTGCCTGTTCTCCCTTTGGGCAGCCGAACACTGAAGCTTTCTTT
TRBV5-1	NA	NA	TRBJ2-5	CASSSVETQYF	TGCGCCAGCAGCTCTGTAGAGACCCAGTACTTC
TRBV19	NA	NA	TRBJ2-5	CASSSQGAHQETQYF	TGTGCCAGTAGTTCACAGGGAGCGCACCAAGAGACCCAGTACTTC
TRBV3-1/TRBV3-2	NA	NA	TRBJ1-2	CASSQSTGARGGYTF	TGTGCCAGCAGCCAGTCCACGGGGGCCCGAGGTGGCTACACCTTC
TRBV10-1	NA	NA	TRBJ1-2	CASSLHVQQGRDYGYTF	TGCGCCAGCAGCCTACACGTCCAACAGGGAAGGGACTATGGCTACACCTTC
TRBV6-5	NA	NA	TRBJ2-2	CASGGQPRELFF	TGTGCCTCCGGGGGTCAGCCCAGGGAGCTGTTTTTT
TRBV6-1	NA	TRBD1	TRBJ2-7	CASSELWGTGAYEQYF	TGTGCCAGCAGTGAACTATGGGGGACAGGGGCCTACGAGCAGTACTTC
TRBV3-1/TRBV3-2	NA	NA	TRBJ1-5	CASSQDFGNQPQHF	TGTGCCAGCAGCCAAGATTTCGGAAATCAGCCCCAGCATTTT
TRBV7-7	NA	TRBD1	TRBJ2-7	CASSLGRQGAGEQYF	TGTGCCAGCAGCTTAGGGAGACAGGGGGCAGGCGAGCAGTACTTC
TRBV24-1	NA	TRBD1	TRBJ2-3	CATSDYRGTSTDTQYF	TGTGCCACCAGTGACTACAGGGGGACTAGCACAGATACGCAGTATTTT
TRBV10-3	NA	NA	TRBJ2-7	CAINEEGLGYEQYF	TGTGCCATCAATGAGGAGGGATTAGGCTACGAGCAGTACTTC
TRBV2	NA	TRBD1	TRBJ2-2	CASSGQGNTGELFF	TGTGCCAGCAGTGGACAGGGAAACACCGGGGAGCTGTTTTTT
TRBV7-9	once	NA	TRBJ2-7	CASSLPASYEQYF	TGTGCCAGCAGCTTGCCAGCCTCCTACGAGCAGTACTTC
TRBV15	NA	NA	TRBJ1-2	CATSRGTFGYTF	TGTGCCACCAGCCGCGGGACATTCGGCTACACCTTC
TRBV9	NA	TRBD1	TRBJ1-2	CASSVDRDRRYYGYTF	TGTGCCAGCAGCGTGGACCGGGACAGGCGCTACTATGGCTACACCTTC
TRBV10-3	once	NA	TRBJ2-1	CAISESSGSYNEQFF	TGTGCCATCAGTGAGTCCAGCGGCTCCTACAATGAGCAGTTCTTC